The following is a T cell receptor beta chain sequence with its context. This CDR3 is 15 amino acids long. Germline-derived CDR1 and CDR2 are SEHNR and FQNEAQ (reference sequence). With 5 bases clipped from V and 5 bases from J, the junction kept 11 bases outside the gene matches. This entry is derived from a study of blood T cell repertoires in COVID-19. Across the study: Italy, Spain and the United States were the sources of the convalescent and acute COVID-19 samples. Sources were T cells, B-cell-depleted T cells, or PBMCs; the material itself was cDNA or gDNA.

Recruits, aged about 18 to 89 years, lived in 24 US areas. Per the original data handling: Reference gene primers were amplified, and this amplification served to estimate nucleated cell counts. Sequenced by immunoSEQ multiplex PCR; TCRdb stores in-frame clones only, minus some. V, J and clone size are those of that table, while D and trimming were read from the DNA. The sample has some 300,000 clones, roughly nine tenths seen once. The rearrangement links TRBV7-9 to TRBJ2-5, with TRBD1 matching 7 bases. What was sequenced was PBMCs or T cells enriched from blood (not recorded which). The sequence was obtained from a woman aged 50 to 60 who had been exposed to COVID-19. The CDR3 DNA sequence: TGTGCCAGCAGCGCTAGACAGGGTATGAGCGAGACCCAGTACTTC. Encoded protein: CASSARQGMSETQYF.